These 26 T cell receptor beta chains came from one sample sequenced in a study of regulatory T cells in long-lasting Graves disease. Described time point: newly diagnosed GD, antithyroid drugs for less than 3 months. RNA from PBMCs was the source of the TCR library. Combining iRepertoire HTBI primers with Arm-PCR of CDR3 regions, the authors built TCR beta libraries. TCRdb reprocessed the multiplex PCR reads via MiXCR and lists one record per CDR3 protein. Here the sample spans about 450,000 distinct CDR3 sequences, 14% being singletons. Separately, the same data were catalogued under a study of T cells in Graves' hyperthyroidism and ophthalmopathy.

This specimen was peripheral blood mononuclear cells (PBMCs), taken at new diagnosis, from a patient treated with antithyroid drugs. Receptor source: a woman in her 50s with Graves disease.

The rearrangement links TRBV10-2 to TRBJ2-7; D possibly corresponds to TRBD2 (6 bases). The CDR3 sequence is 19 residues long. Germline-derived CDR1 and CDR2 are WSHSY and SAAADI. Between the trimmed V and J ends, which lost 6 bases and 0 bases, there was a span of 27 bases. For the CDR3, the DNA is TGCGCCAGCAGGGAAGGATCTGGGCTAGCGCTAGAGCCCTCCTACGAGCAGTACTTC. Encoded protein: CASREGSGLALEPSYEQYF.

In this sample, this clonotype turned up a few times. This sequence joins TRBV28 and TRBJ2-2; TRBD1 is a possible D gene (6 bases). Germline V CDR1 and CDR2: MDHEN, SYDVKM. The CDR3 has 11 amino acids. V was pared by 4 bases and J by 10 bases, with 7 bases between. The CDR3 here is CASSWGPELFF. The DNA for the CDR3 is TGTGCCAGCAGTTGGGGGCCGGAGCTGTTTTTT.

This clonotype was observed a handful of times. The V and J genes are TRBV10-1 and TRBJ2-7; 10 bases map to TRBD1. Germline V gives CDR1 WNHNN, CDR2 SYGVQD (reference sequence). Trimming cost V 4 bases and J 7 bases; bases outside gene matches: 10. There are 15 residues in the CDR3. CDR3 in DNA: TGCGCCAGCAGTGCCACCGGGACAGGGGAGTGGGAGCAGTACTTC. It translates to CASSATGTGEWEQYF.

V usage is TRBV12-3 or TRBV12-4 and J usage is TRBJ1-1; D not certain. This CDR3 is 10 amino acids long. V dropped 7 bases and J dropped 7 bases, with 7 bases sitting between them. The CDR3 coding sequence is TGTGCCAGCATGGGAGTTGAAGCTTTCTTT. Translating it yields CASMGVEAFF.

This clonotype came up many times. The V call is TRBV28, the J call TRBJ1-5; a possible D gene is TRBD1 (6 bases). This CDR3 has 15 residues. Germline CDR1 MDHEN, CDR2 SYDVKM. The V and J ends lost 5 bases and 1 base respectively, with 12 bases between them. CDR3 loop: CASSMGGTSNQPQHF. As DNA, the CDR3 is TGTGCCAGCAGTATGGGTGGGACAAGCAATCAGCCCCAGCATTTT.

In DNA form, the CDR3 reads TGTGCCGTATCCGAGACAGATAACTATGGCTACACCTTC. Protein: CAVSETDNYGYTF. The chain has TRBV10-3 and TRBJ1-2; the D gene is possibly TRBD1 (5 bases). The germline V gene has CDR1 ENHRY and CDR2 SYGVKD. V lost 11 bases to trimming and J lost 1 base, with 14 bases between them. The CDR3 extends over 13 amino acids.

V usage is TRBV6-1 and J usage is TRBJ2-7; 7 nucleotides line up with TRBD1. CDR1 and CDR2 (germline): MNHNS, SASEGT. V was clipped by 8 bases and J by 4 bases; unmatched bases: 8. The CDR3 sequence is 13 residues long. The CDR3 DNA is TGTGCCAGCGCTACAGGGGTCTTGTACGAGCAGTACTTC. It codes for CASATGVLYEQYF.

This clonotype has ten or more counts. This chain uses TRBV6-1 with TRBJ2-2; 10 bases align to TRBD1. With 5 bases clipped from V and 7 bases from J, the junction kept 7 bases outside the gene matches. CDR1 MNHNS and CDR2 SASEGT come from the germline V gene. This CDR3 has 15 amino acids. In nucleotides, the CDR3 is TGTGCCAGCAGTCGACAGGGGGCGGATATCGGGGAGCTGTTTTTT. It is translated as CASSRQGADIGELFF.

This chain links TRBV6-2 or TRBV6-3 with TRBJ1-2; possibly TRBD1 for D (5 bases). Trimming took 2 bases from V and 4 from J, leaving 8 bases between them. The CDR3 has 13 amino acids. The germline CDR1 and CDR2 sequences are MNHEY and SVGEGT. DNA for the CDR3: TGTGCCAGCAGTTACGGGGGAATCTATGGCTACACCTTC. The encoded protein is CASSYGGIYGYTF.

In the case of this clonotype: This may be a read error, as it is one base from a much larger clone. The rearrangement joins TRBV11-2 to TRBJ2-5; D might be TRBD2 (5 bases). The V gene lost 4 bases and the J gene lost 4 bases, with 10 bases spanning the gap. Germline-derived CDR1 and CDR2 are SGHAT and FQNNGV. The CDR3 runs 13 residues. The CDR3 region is CASSYGRGETQYF. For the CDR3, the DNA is TGTGCCAGCAGCTATGGACGGGGAGAGACCCAGTACTTC.

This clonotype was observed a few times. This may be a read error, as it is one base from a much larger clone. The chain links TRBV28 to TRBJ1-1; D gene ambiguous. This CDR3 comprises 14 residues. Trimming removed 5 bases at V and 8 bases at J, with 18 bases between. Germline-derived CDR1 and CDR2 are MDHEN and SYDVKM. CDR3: CASSMASGSPEAFF. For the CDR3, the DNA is TGTGCCAGCAGTATGGCATCGGGAAGCCCCGAAGCTTTCTTT.

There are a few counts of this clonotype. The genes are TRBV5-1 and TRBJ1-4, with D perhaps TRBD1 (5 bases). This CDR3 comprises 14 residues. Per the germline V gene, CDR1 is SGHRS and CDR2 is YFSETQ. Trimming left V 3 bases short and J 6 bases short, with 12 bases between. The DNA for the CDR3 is TGCGCCAGCAGCTACCAGGGATTTGATGAAAAACTGTTTTTT. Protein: CASSYQGFDEKLFF.

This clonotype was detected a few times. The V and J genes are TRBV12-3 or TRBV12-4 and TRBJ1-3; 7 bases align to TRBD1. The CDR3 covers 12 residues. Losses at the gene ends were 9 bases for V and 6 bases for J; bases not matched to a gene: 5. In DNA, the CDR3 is TGTGCCAGTACGGGACAGCTAAACACCATATATTTT. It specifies CASTGQLNTIYF.

CDR3 residues: CASSLVWTGVADTQYF. For the CDR3, the DNA is TGTGCCAGCAGCTTAGTATGGACAGGGGTGGCAGATACGCAGTATTTT. The gene calls are TRBV7-2 and TRBJ2-3, with TRBD1 matching 9 bases. The J segment lost 4 bases and the V segment lost 1 base, leaving 6 bases of the junction unmatched. This CDR3 region has 16 residues. Germline assignment: CDR1 SGHTA and CDR2 FQGNSA. The full variable domain, completed using reference TRBV7-2 and TRBJ2-3, is GAGVSQSPSNKVTEKGKDVELRCDPISGHTALYWYRQSLGQGLEFLIYFQGNSAPDKSGLPSDRFSAERTGGSVSTLTIQRTQQEDSAVYLCASSLVWTGVADTQYFGPGTRLTVL.

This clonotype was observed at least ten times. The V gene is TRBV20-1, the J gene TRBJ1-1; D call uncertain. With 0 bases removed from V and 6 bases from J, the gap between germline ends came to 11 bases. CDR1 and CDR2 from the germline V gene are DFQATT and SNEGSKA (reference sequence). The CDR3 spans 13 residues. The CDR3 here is CSARDEAVPEAFF. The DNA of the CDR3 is TGCAGTGCTAGAGATGAGGCGGTACCTGAAGCTTTCTTT.

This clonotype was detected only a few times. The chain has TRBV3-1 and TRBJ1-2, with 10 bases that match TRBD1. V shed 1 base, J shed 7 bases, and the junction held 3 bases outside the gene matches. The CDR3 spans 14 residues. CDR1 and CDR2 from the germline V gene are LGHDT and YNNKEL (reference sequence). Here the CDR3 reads CASSQAGTGVGYTF. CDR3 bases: TGTGCCAGCAGCCAAGCGGGGACAGGGGTTGGCTACACCTTC.

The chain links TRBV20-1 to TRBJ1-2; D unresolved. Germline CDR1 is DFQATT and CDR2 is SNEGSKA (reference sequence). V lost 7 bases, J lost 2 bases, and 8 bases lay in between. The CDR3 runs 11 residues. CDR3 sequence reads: CSVVDNYGYTF. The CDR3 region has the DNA TGCAGTGTGGTAGACAACTATGGCTACACCTTC.

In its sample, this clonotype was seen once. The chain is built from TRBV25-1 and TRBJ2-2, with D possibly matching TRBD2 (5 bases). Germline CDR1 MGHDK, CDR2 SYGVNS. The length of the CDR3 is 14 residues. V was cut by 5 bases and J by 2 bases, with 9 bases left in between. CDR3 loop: CASSSSSNTGELFF. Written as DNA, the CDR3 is TGTGCCAGCAGTTCTAGCTCCAACACCGGGGAGCTGTTTTTT.

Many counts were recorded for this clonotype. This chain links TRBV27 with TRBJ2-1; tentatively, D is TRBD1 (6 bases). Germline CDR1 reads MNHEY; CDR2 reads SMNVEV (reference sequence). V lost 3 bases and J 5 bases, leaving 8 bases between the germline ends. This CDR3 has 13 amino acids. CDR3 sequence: CASSFPGDNEQFF. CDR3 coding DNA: TGTGCCAGCAGTTTCCCAGGGGACAATGAGCAGTTCTTC.

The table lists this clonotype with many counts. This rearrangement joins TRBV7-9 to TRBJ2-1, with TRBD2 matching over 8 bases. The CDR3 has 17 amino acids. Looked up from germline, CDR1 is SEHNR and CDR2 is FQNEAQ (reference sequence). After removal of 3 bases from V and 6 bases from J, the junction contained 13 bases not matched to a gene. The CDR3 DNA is TGTGCCAGCAGCTTGAAGCCCGGGACTAGGTTTTCCAATGAGCAGTTCTTC. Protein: CASSLKPGTRFSNEQFF. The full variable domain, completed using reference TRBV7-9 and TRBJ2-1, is DTGVSQNPRHKITKRGQNVTFRCDPISEHNRLYWYRQTLGQGPEFLTYFQNEAQLEKSRLLSDRFSAERPKGSFSTLEIQRTEQGDSAMYLCASSLKPGTRFSNEQFFGPGTRLTVL.

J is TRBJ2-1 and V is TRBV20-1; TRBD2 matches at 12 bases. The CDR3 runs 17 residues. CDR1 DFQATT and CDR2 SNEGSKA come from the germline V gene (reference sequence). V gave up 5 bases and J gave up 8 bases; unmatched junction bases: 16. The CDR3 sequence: CSAHKNPRTSGIHEQFF. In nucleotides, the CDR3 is TGCAGTGCTCACAAGAACCCAAGGACTAGCGGGATACATGAGCAGTTCTTC.

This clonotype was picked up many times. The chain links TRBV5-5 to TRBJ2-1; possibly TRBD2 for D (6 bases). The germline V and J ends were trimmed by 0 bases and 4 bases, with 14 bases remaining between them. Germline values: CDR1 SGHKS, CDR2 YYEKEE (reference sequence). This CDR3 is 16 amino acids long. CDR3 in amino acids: CASSLVGETSYNEQFF. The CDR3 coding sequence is TGTGCCAGCAGCTTGGTCGGCGAGACTAGTTACAATGAGCAGTTCTTC.

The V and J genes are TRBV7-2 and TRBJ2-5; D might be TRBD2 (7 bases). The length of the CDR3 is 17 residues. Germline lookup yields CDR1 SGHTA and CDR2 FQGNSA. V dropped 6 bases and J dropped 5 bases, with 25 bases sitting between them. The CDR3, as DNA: TGTGCCAGCAGTCCTACCCTCCGGAACAGGGAGGGGGAGACCCAGTACTTC. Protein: CASSPTLRNREGETQYF.

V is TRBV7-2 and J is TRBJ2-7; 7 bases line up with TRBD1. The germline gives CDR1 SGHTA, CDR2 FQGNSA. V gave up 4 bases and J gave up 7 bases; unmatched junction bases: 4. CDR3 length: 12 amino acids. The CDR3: CASSSKTGEQYF. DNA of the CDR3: TGTGCCAGCAGCTCGAAGACAGGGGAGCAGTACTTC.

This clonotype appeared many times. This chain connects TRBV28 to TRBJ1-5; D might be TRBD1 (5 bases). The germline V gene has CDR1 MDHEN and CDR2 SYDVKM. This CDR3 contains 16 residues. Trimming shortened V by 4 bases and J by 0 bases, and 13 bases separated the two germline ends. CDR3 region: CASSSPRQNSNQPQHF. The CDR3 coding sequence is TGTGCCAGCAGTTCCCCCCGACAGAATAGCAATCAGCCCCAGCATTTT.

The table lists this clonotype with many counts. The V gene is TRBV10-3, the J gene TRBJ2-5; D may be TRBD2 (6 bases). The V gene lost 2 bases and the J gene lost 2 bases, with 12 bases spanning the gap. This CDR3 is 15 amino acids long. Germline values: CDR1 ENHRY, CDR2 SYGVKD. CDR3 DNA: TGTGCCATCAGTGAGGTTGGGACTCAACAAGAGACCCAGTACTTC. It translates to CAISEVGTQQETQYF.